Listed below are T cell receptor beta chains from one sample, sequenced in a study of multiple sclerosis patients with progressive multifocal leukoencephalopathy. The table came from immunoSEQ multiplex PCR; TCRdb's copy has only in-frame clones and leaves some out. Of more than 20,000 clones listed, roughly 90% are singletons. The sample was PBMCs, taken from a patient treated with natalizumab. The source of these receptors is a man aged 25-45 years with multiple sclerosis. Each CDR3 is given with its conserved first and last residue. The D gene is left open where the match is weak. Clone size is shown for a subset of rows, as once, few, many or a class of expanded clone.

CASSFGQNGDTQYF	TGCGCCAGCAGCTTTGGCCAAAATGGAGATACGCAGTATTTT	.	TRBJ2-3	.	TRBV5-1
CASSPDFLLAKNIQYF	TGTGCCAGCAGCCCCGACTTTCTACTAGCCAAAAACATTCAGTACTTC	.	TRBJ2-4	once	TRBV9
CASSQESTGLLANYGYTF	TGTGCCAGCAGCCAAGAATCAACAGGGCTTCTAGCTAACTATGGCTACACCTTC	.	TRBJ1-2	.	TRBV4-2
CASRRWGGTTDTQYF	TGTGCCAGCAGGCGGTGGGGCGGGACCACAGATACGCAGTATTTT	.	TRBJ2-3	.	TRBV11-2
CASSLGQLNQPQHF	TGTGCCAGCAGCTTAGGGCAGCTCAATCAGCCCCAGCATTTT	.	TRBJ1-5	.	TRBV11-2
CASSIGGPPLSYNEQFF	TGTGCCAGTAGTATAGGGGGACCACCCCTCTCCTACAATGAGCAGTTCTTC	.	TRBJ2-1	.	TRBV19
CASSIIGTSYNEQFF	TGTGCCAGTAGTATTATCGGGACATCCTACAATGAGCAGTTCTTC	.	TRBJ2-1	.	TRBV19
CASSAPGGRAGELFF	TGTGCCAGCAGCGCACCAGGGGGCAGGGCCGGGGAGCTGTTTTTT	TRBD1	TRBJ2-2	.	TRBV7-2
CASKRRGTGTGELFF	TGTGCCAGTAAGCGGCGGGGGACTGGGACCGGGGAGCTGTTTTTT	TRBD2	TRBJ2-2	.	TRBV7-2
CASQVPSFF	TGTGCAAGTCAAGTTCCCTCTTTCTTT	.	TRBJ1-1	.	TRBV12-2
CASSVSLAGVGTDTQYF	TGTGCCAGCAGCGTATCCCTGGCGGGAGTGGGTACAGATACGCAGTATTTT	TRBD2	TRBJ2-3	.	TRBV9
CASSFGGRVKADTQYF	TGTGCCAGCAGCTTTGGGGGCCGAGTGAAGGCAGATACGCAGTATTTT	.	TRBJ2-3	.	TRBV5-6
CASSLREDTEAFF	TGTGCCAGTAGTCTCCGTGAGGATACTGAAGCTTTCTTT	.	TRBJ1-1	.	TRBV19
CASSILAGAPQETQYF	TGTGCCAGTAGTATTTTAGCGGGAGCCCCTCAAGAGACCCAGTACTTC	TRBD2	TRBJ2-5	.	TRBV19
CASSQELAGFYNEQFF	TGCGCCAGCAGCCAAGAACTAGCGGGATTCTACAATGAGCAGTTCTTC	TRBD2	TRBJ2-1	.	TRBV4-3
CASSLRGMGSTFTDTQYF	TGTGCCAGCAGTTTACGCGGGATGGGCTCGACCTTCACAGATACGCAGTATTTT	.	TRBJ2-3	.	TRBV27
CASSPGPGGEQYF	TGTGCCAGCTCACCGGGTCCGGGGGGCGAGCAGTACTTC	TRBD2	TRBJ2-7	.	TRBV18
CASGSTGYGQPQHF	TGTGCCAGCGGCTCCACAGGGTACGGTCAGCCCCAGCATTTT	.	TRBJ1-5	.	TRBV27
CASSSSGQYGYTF	TGTGCCAGCAGCTCATCCGGACAGTATGGCTACACCTTC	.	TRBJ1-2	.	TRBV11-2
CASSPLRGQPQHF	TGTGCCAGCAGCCCCCTGAGAGGGCAGCCCCAGCATTTT	.	TRBJ1-5	.	TRBV7-9
CASRVSYNEQFF	TGTGCCAGCAGGGTTTCCTACAATGAGCAGTTCTTC	.	TRBJ2-1	.	TRBV6-1
CATKAGLANTGELFF	TGTGCCACCAAAGCGGGACTAGCAAACACCGGGGAGCTGTTTTTT	TRBD2	TRBJ2-2	.	TRBV15
CASSASGTGESNYGYTF	TGTGCCAGCAGCGCCTCCGGGACAGGGGAGTCAAACTATGGCTACACCTTC	TRBD1	TRBJ1-2	.	TRBV7-2
CASSRTGGINTEAFF	TGTGCCAGCAGCCGGACAGGGGGCATTAACACTGAAGCTTTCTTT	TRBD1	TRBJ1-1	.	TRBV13
CASSLLRGGTEAFF	TGTGCCAGCAGCTTGTTAAGGGGCGGCACTGAAGCTTTCTTT	.	TRBJ1-1	once	TRBV7-2
CASSLGRGYGYTF	TGTGCCAGCAGCTTAGGAAGGGGCTATGGCTACACCTTC	.	TRBJ1-2	.	TRBV7-9
CASSPAGGGELFF	TGTGCCAGCAGCCCTGCGGGAGGCGGGGAGCTGTTTTTT	TRBD2	TRBJ2-2	once	TRBV4-2
CASSIKAQEQGVYYGYTF	TGTGCCAGTAGTATAAAAGCTCAGGAACAGGGGGTTTACTATGGCTACACCTTC	TRBD1	TRBJ1-2	.	TRBV19
CASSERASLGDTQYF	TGTGCCAGCAGCGAAAGGGCCTCACTCGGGGATACGCAGTATTTT	.	TRBJ2-3	.	TRBV9
CASSLAGTLRTGELFF	TGTGCCAGCAGCTTAGCGGGCACCTTAAGGACCGGGGAGCTGTTTTTT	.	TRBJ2-2	.	TRBV7-9
CASSFDRGQPQHF	TGTGCCAGCAGCTTCGACAGGGGGCAGCCCCAGCATTTT	TRBD1	TRBJ1-5	.	TRBV7-2
CSAGTGSYEQYF	TGCAGCGCCGGGACTGGTTCCTACGAGCAGTACTTC	.	TRBJ2-7	.	TRBV29-1
CASSQDHSGTYTGTQYF	TGCGCCAGCAGCCAAGATCACAGCGGGACCTACACAGGTACGCAGTATTTT	TRBD2	TRBJ2-3	.	TRBV4-3
CASSLRLATTDTQYF	TGTGCCAGCAGCTTAAGACTAGCGACGACAGATACGCAGTATTTT	TRBD2	TRBJ2-3	.	TRBV7-2
CASRQGYGDTQYF	TGTGCCAGCAGACAGGGGTATGGAGATACGCAGTATTTT	TRBD1	TRBJ2-3	.	TRBV2
CASSGRDRVNQPQHF	TGTGCCAGCAGTGGGCGGGACAGGGTTAATCAGCCCCAGCATTTT	TRBD1	TRBJ1-5	.	TRBV6-1
CACSQTGQFYGYTF	TGTGCCTGTTCCCAGACAGGGCAATTCTATGGCTACACCTTC	TRBD1	TRBJ1-2	.	TRBV30
CASSQTSAREETQYF	TGTGCCAGCAGCCAGACTAGCGCCCGGGAGGAGACCCAGTACTTC	TRBD2	TRBJ2-5	.	TRBV14
CASSLKSAYEQYF	TGTGCCAGCAGCTTAAAGTCAGCCTACGAGCAGTACTTC	.	TRBJ2-7	.	TRBV7-2
CASSQGGVREQYF	TGTGCCAGCTCACAGGGGGGGGTACGCGAGCAGTACTTC	.	TRBJ2-7	few	TRBV18
CASRFGRGNSPLHF	TGTGCCAGTAGGTTTGGCAGGGGAAATTCACCCCTCCACTTT	.	TRBJ1-6	.	TRBV19
CASGWGSDRGTEAFF	TGTGCTAGTGGTTGGGGATCGGACAGAGGGACTGAAGCTTTCTTT	.	TRBJ1-1	.	TRBV12-5
CASSLEGQGTNQPQHF	TGCGCCAGCAGCTTGGAGGGACAGGGAACAAATCAGCCCCAGCATTTT	TRBD1	TRBJ1-5	.	TRBV5-1
CASSLEPRSSGSVETQYF	TGTGCCAGCAGCTTAGAGCCGCGGTCTAGCGGGAGTGTGGAGACCCAGTACTTC	TRBD2	TRBJ2-5	.	TRBV7-7
CASSLDRPGDIQYF	TGTGCCAGCAGCTTAGACAGGCCCGGGGACATTCAGTACTTC	.	TRBJ2-4	.	TRBV7-9
CASSQEDRNSPLHF	TGCGCCAGCAGCCAAGAGGACAGAAATTCACCCCTCCACTTT	.	TRBJ1-6	.	TRBV4-3
CSAKTGKETQYF	TGCAGCGCTAAGACAGGGAAAGAGACCCAGTACTTC	TRBD1	TRBJ2-5	.	TRBV29-1
CASSFFRGLSGNEQFF	TGCGCCAGCAGCTTCTTTCGGGGGTTATCGGGAAATGAGCAGTTCTTC	.	TRBJ2-1	.	TRBV5-1
CASSFNLAGSTDTQYF	TGTGCCAGCAGCTTTAACCTAGCGGGGAGCACAGATACGCAGTATTTT	TRBD2	TRBJ2-3	.	TRBV7-9
CSVGGTWRDYGYTF	TGCAGCGTTGGGGGGACCTGGCGAGACTATGGCTACACCTTC	.	TRBJ1-2	.	TRBV29-1
CASSSTGSRGREQYF	TGTGCCAGCAGTTCCACCGGGTCCCGGGGTCGGGAGCAGTACTTC	.	TRBJ2-7	.	TRBV27
CSALQGNEQFF	TGCAGTGCGTTACAGGGCAATGAGCAGTTCTTC	.	TRBJ2-1	.	TRBV20-1
CASRDGPSLATEAFF	TGTGCCAGCCGGGACGGACCCTCCCTCGCCACTGAAGCTTTCTTT	.	TRBJ1-1	.	TRBV6-5